The clone carrying this T cell receptor beta chain occurred a few times. What it binds is not known. This specimen comes from a study of cytomegalovirus exposure and HLA in healthy donors. Turning to the study itself: A previous analysis identified about 110 million unique TCR beta sequences derived from some 170 million T cells. Study-level points and caveats: More clonal expansion characterized HLA-associated TCR beta chains than equally common others in a later analysis.

Per germline, CDR1 SGHTA and CDR2 FQGNSA. V shed 5 bases and J shed 8 bases, with 21 bases lying between them. The CDR3 runs to 15 residues. The PCR had 60 Vbeta and 13 Jbeta primers. The data were produced by immunoSEQ multiplex PCR, yet TCRdb's version contains in-frame clones alone and is incomplete. This table has approximately 150,000 clones, 76% appearing once. The chain combines TRBV7-2 with TRBJ1-2; TRBD1 might be the D (6 bases). The sequence came from a male donor in good health and CMV-seronegative. Specimen: PBMCs. The CDR3 nucleotides read TGTGCCAGCAGCCTCGGGTGGGGGGGCGCCGGAGGCTACACCTTC. This translates into CASSLGWGGAGGYTF. The entire variable domain, with the rest obtained from reference TRBV7-2 and TRBJ1-2, is as follows: GAGVSQSPSNKVTEKGKDVELRCDPISGHTALYWYRQSLGQGLEFLIYFQGNSAPDKSGLPSDRFSAERTGGSVSTLTIQRTQQEDSAVYLCASSLGWGGAGGYTFGSGTRLTVV.